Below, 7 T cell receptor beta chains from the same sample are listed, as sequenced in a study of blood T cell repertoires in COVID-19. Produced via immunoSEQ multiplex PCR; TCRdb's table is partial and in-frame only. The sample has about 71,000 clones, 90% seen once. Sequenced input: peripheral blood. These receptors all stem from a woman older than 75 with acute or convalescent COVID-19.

CDR3 nucleotides: TGCAGCTCCCGCGGGACTTCAACCTACAATGAGCAGTTCTTC. It yields the protein CSSRGTSTYNEQFF. The gene calls are TRBV29-1 and TRBJ2-1; TRBD2 is a possible D gene (6 bases). V lost 8 bases and J lost 2, with 16 bases in between. Germline lookup yields CDR1 SQVTM and CDR2 ANQGSEA. CDR3 length: 14 amino acids.

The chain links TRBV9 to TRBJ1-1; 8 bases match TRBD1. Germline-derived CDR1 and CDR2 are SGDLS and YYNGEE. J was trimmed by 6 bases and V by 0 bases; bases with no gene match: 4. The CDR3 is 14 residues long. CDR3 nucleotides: TGTGCCAGCAGCGTAGGACAGGGGATATCTGAAGCTTTCTTT. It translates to CASSVGQGISEAFF.

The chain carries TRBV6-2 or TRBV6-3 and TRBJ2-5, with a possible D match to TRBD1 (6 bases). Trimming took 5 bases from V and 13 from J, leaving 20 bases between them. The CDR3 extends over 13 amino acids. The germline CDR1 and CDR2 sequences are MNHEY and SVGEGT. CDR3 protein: CASSLRDTSRGYF. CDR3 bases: TGTGCCAGCAGTCTCCGGGACACCTCGCGAGGGTACTTC.

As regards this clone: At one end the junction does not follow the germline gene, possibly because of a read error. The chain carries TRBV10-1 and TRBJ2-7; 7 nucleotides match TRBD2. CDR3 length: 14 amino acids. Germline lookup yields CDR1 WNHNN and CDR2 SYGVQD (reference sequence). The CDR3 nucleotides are TGCGCCAGCAGCGAGTCGTCGGGGGGCTACGAGCAGTACTTC. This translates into CASSESSGGYEQYF.

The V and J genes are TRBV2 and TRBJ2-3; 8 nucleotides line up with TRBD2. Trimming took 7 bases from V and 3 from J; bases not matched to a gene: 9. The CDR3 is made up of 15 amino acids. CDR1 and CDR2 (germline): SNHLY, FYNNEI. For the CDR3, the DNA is TGTGCCAGCAACCTCGGGACTAGTCGGACAGATACGCAGTATTTT. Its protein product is CASNLGTSRTDTQYF.

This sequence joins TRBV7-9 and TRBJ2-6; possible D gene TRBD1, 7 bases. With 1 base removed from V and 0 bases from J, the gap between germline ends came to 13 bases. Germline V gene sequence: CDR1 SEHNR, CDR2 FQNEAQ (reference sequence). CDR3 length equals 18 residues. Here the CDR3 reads CASSLDRGGSSGANVLTF. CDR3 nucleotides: TGTGCCAGCAGCTTAGACAGGGGAGGAAGCTCTGGGGCCAACGTCCTGACTTTC.

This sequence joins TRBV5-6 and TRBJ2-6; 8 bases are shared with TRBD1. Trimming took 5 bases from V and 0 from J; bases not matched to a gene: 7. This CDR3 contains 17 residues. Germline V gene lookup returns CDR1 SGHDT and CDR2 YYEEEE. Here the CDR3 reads CASRQGVVLSGANVLTF. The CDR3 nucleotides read TGTGCCAGCAGACAGGGGGTGGTACTCTCTGGGGCCAACGTCCTGACTTTC.